The text below deals with one T cell receptor (beta chain). Its antigen remains undetermined. Base qualities are not provided; no much larger clone lies one nucleotide away. The method was the immunoSEQ multiplex PCR assay. The multiplex PCR relied on a mix of 60 forward primers for TCR Vbeta segments and 13 reverse primers for TCR Jbeta segments. The CDR3 region of rearranged TCR beta genes was amplified from genomic DNA with a multiplex PCR assay. Amplified TCR beta libraries were sequenced as 87-base-pair reads on the Illumina HiSeq System. The paper's processing steps were these. A later analysis tallied 80 million to 95 million unique TCR beta chains across the approximately 670 repertoires, and approximately 12 million of those chains were shared by two or more donors. Raw reads were error-corrected and collapsed into unique sequences with a nearest-neighbor algorithm that merged closely related sequences to remove PCR and sequencing errors. CDR3 sequences were aligned to IMGT reference sequences to assign V, D and J gene segments. For a sequence to be retained, a match of at least six nucleotides was required to both a V gene segment and a J gene segment. Rearrangements were classified as productive when the CDR3 lacked stop codons and remained in frame with V and J, and all other rearrangements were classified as non-productive. Following IMGT convention, CDR3 was defined as the stretch from the second conserved V-encoded cysteine to the conserved J-encoded phenylalanine. The earlier analysis of some 580 of the donors excluded any sequence lacking an unambiguous match to a single V gene segment. An earlier analysis of 500 to 600 of the donors classified V segments as functional when productive rearrangements were above 56.7% and as segregating when the standard deviation between donors was above 5%. A statistical classification framework was built for diagnosing cytomegalovirus status from the catalog of TCR beta chain sequences. In a later analysis, V and J genes were assigned by comparing TCR nucleotide sequences against IMGT/GENE-DB human TR gene sequences. A later analysis assigned CDR3 sequences and most-parsimonious VDJ recombination scenarios with the TCRdist pipeline. In a later analysis, every TCR beta chain was defined by the combination of its CDR3 amino acid sequence and its V-gene family, and reads without a unique V-gene family were dropped. A later analysis removed 592 highly shared, low-generation-probability nucleotide sequences to deal with suspected cross-contamination and a sequencing artifact. A later analysis calculated a clonal expansion index for each public chain from normalized within-repertoire ranks of inferred template counts. In a later analysis, generation probabilities were computed using a VDJ recombination model fitted to out-of-frame rearrangements, and the results were checked against IGoR. Hypergeometric tests were used in a later analysis to score TCR-TCR, TCR-HLA and TCR-CMV co-occurrence, with a repertoire-size bias correction applied to the TCR pairs. A later analysis estimated false discovery rates by permuting HLA or CMV assignments 20 times. In a later analysis, co-occurring TCRs were grouped using DBSCAN, with TCRdist sequence similarity added in when clustering inside HLA-allele-positive subsets. Co-occurrence clustering excluded repertoires with fewer than 30,000 or more than 120,000 public chains, plus five with anomalous nucleotide sharing. Sourced from immuneACCESS, this table was stored by TCRdb with only in-frame sequences that have V and J called. A share of the clones is absent; for the studies checked, an unresolved V gene accounts for under half, and the remainder has no known explanation. V and J calls plus clone size are reproduced from that table; the DNA served to infer D and trimming. The sample table records 100,000 or so clones; approximately 70% of these occur just once. About 2.1% of the sample is in the top ten clones.

As encoded in the germline V gene, CDR1 is SGHRS while CDR2 is YFSETQ. Trimming at the junction amounts to 4 bases on V and 0 bases on J, and the germline ends lie 13 bases apart. From the cysteine through the phenylalanine, the CDR3 covers 15 amino acids. The kept DNA is CDR3 alone, 45 bases in frame from the first base. These data belong to a study of cytomegalovirus exposure and HLA in healthy donors (dated by TCRdb to the late 2010s). For the study in its entirety: An earlier analysis of roughly 500 of the donors reported more than 250 Gb of sequence data and more than 90 million unique TCR beta sequences from approximately 180 million T cells. An early release covering just under 650 HLA-typed donors comprised 250 to 350 gigabases of sequencing data and about 90 million unique TCR sequences. Of the 300 to 500 genotyped donors, roughly 80% were placed in the genetic ancestry cluster associated with self-reported Caucasian donors. The study was designed to test whether signatures of past pathogen exposure could be identified by cataloging public T cell receptors. The T cell repertoires of 666 subjects were profiled by immunosequencing and related to cytomegalovirus serostatus. Besides the first cohort of 666 subjects, a separate validation cohort made up of 95 to 150 different subjects was used. High-throughput TCR immunosequencing, statistical association of individual TCRs with disease status, and machine learning were combined to predict cytomegalovirus infection status. To study patterns of TCR occurrence, a later analysis re-analyzed previously published TCR beta repertoires from more than 550 donors and added high-resolution HLA genotyping. In the later analysis, no new phenotypic data were used to find candidate immune exposures; instead, reliance was placed on TCR beta sequences and their occurrence across donors. An earlier analysis of 587 of the donors applied high-throughput TCR beta sequencing to assess whether each TCR beta V gene segment acted as functional or pseudogenic. Donor age, sex, ethnicity and CMV serostatus were collected together with the repertoire data. A later genetic analysis used genome-wide SNP genotypes for about 60% of the 666 donors, treating that subset as a discovery cohort. Every repertoire in the discovery cohort had been generated on one and the same sequencing platform. HLA typing included class I and class II loci at four-digit resolution. The number of donors typed differed by locus, with roughly 620-630 for A, B, C, DRB1 and DQB1, more than 500 for DQA1, 606 for DPA1, and some 450 for DPB1. Five DR-DQ haplotypes were treated as single units for association and clustering because of strong linkage in the cohort. Across around 400 genotyped donors of the cohort, an average of about 220,000 unique TCR beta nucleotide sequences per donor were sequenced, and 15% to 20% of those sequences were non-productive.

Results and caveats for the whole study, not just this receptor: Correlated functional status among segregating V segments might reflect linkage disequilibrium, but an unknown experimental factor could not be ruled out. The classifier was reported to diagnose cytomegalovirus status with high specificity and sensitivity in both the original and validation cohorts. When HLA alleles, especially DR and DQ, strongly co-occurred, attributing TCR associations to individual alleles was difficult. In a later analysis, HLA-associated TCR beta chains were found to be more clonally expanded and to have lower generation probabilities than equally common non-associated chains. The 87-base-pair reads could not distinguish some IMGT-functional V segments, including TRBV6-2 and TRBV6-3, so those segments were excluded. Sequencing depth was assumed to be roughly uniform across donors in the presence/absence analyses, though that assumption may not hold. A later analysis reported that several top co-occurrence clusters appeared linked to parvovirus B19, influenza, CMV and Epstein-Barr virus. A group of highly shared sequence variants was considered likely to be a technical artifact of the sequencing pipeline. A later analysis associated 15,000 to 20,000 TCR beta sequences with specific HLA alleles at a false discovery rate of 0.05. Because counts were too low, 15 or so rarely observed V segments, including chromosome 9 orphons, were excluded from the earlier analysis of 587 of the donors. A further reported finding was that TCR beta sequences accurately predicted the HLA-A and HLA-B alleles for most subjects in the first cohort. Three of the identified cytomegalovirus-associated TCR beta chains were confirmed in vitro to be specific for cytomegalovirus antigens. The study listed 150 to 200 TCR beta chains as associated with cytomegalovirus. It was suggested by the authors that the approach could potentially be generalized to other disease states and immunological phenotypes. A later genetic analysis reported fewer N-insertions in productive TCRs among donors in an Asian-associated ancestry cluster than the roughly 640-donor mean. Broadly in line with IMGT annotations, most TCR beta V segments showed up in productive rearrangements about 87% or about 30% of the time in an earlier analysis of several hundred of the donors. In a later genetic analysis, a missense DCLRE1C variant was associated with V-gene and J-gene trimming of TCR beta chains, and the association was replicated in an independent cohort. A later analysis found that TCR association rates varied across HLA loci, with DRB1 alleles showing the most associated TCRs and HLA-C alleles the fewest. HLA typing was unavailable for some donors at each locus, so association tests used only the typed subset. Most CMV-associated TCR beta chains appeared to be HLA-restricted in a later analysis, and the HLA associations seemed to be driven largely by CMV exposure. In this cohort, only TCR beta chains were sequenced, and detectable features were limited by the absence of alpha or paired-chain data. While some public TCRs were present in many individuals, most TCR sequences turned up only very rarely across donors. CMV serostatus was the only immune exposure information available for the cohort.

The cohort comprised fewer than 700 healthy bone marrow donors. All cohort members were sampled while nominally healthy, although unrecorded immune exposures were likely present. The donor was CMV seronegative and was included in the group of about 350 seronegative cohort members. A peripheral blood sample was collected from each donor, and TCR beta sequencing was performed on peripheral blood mononuclear cells. The Qiagen DNeasy Blood Extraction Kit was used to extract genomic DNA from the blood cell samples. This chain is built from TRBV5-1 and TRBJ1-1; the D gene assignment is ambiguous. The sequence derives from a man aged 30-40 years in good health and CMV-seronegative. Sequencing was carried out using PBMCs. At the DNA level, the sequence is TGCGCCAGCAGCCCTGCGGTCGATTTGAACACTGAAGCTTTCTTT. It specifies CASSPAVDLNTEAFF.